Sequencing of this T cell receptor beta chain was carried out in a study of Graves' ophthalmopathy and Graves' hyperthyroidism. This clonotype was seen at least ten times. Researchers took RNA transcripts and amplified TCR beta CDR3 regions from them. First-round RT-PCR used HTBI primers; second-round multiplex PCR followed. TCRdb re-called the multiplex PCR reads through MiXCR, storing one row per CDR3 protein. Of around 340,000 distinct CDR3 sequences listed, roughly 16% are singletons. Additional autoimmune diseases, uncontrolled infections, pregnancy or lactation disqualified patients. The PBMCs were taken from less than 11 ml of fresh peripheral blood. Germline V gives CDR1 SGHRS, CDR2 YFSETQ. Trimming cost V 3 bases and J 0 bases, with 19 bases left between them. There are 17 residues in the CDR3.

Sequencing used peripheral blood. The chain carries TRBV5-1 and TRBJ2-7; D ambiguous. This receptor was obtained from an adult man with Graves' ophthalmopathy. DNA for the CDR3: TGCGCCAGCAGCTCACCGGACGCGAGTACGAGCTCCTACGAGCAGTACTTC. This translates into CASSSPDASTSSYEQYF. Drawing the rest from reference TRBV5-1 and TRBJ2-7, the complete variable domain is KAGVTQTPRYLIKTRGQQVTLSCSPISGHRSVSWYQQTPGQGLQFLFEYFSETQRNKGNFPGRFSGRQFSNSRSEMNVSTLELGDSALYLCASSSPDASTSSYEQYFGPGTRLTVT.